This T cell receptor (beta chain) was sequenced in a study of tumor-infiltrating lymphocytes in primary liver carcinoma. Findings of the study overall: Top-250-clone fractions were significantly higher in tumors than in blood (p = 0.039). Tumor-adjacent and tumor-blood pairs overlapped less than tumor region pairs did.

Using a constant-region primer together with ProtoScript II reverse transcriptase, TCR beta cDNA was made from about 500 ng of total RNA. TCR beta libraries came from three nested multiplex PCR rounds using slightly modified ARM-PCR. TRBV1-TRBV30 forward and Cbeta reverse primers drove the first two approximately 11-cycle rounds. TCRdb called the multiplex PCR reads again in MiXCR, with one record for every CDR3 protein. The table lists around 19,000 distinct CDR3 sequences, 65% to 85% of them singletons. Looked up from germline, CDR1 is LGHNA and CDR2 is YSLEER. The CDR3 sequence is 18 residues long. Both RNA and DNA were isolated together from about 21-30 mg of bulk tissue that had not been sorted. No patient had received treatment, and all had chronic HBV infection. Points on this clonotype: Its cognate antigen is unknown. The junction departs from the called germline gene at one end, perhaps through a read error.

The sample consisted of liver tumor tissue from sampling region 4. Subset meaning: tumor region T4, right-lateral pole. The clonotype originates from a woman aged 30 to 39 with primary liver carcinoma and hepatitis B virus infection. The V and J genes are TRBV4-3 and TRBJ2-3; 12 bases map to TRBD2. DNA for the CDR3: TGTGCCAGCAGCCAAGAAGATCTAGCGGGAGGGCCTACAGATGCGCAGTATTTT. Residues: CASSQEDLAGGPTDAQYF.